A single T cell receptor beta chain is shown here with its context. Its antigen remains unidentified. These data come from a study of cytomegalovirus exposure and HLA in healthy donors. The PCR contained 60 Vbeta and 13 Jbeta primers. The table came from immunoSEQ multiplex PCR; TCRdb's copy has only in-frame clones and leaves some out. There are about 120,000 clones in the sample; over 60% occur only once, and about 2.2% lies in the top ten. The study's findings and limits: Rare sequences made up most TCRs, while some public TCRs were found in many donors.

This CDR3 spans 16 amino acids. In germline, CDR1 is SGHRS, CDR2 YFSETQ. The V end lost 1 base, the J end lost 0 bases, and 11 bases lay between the germline ends. The V call is TRBV5-1, the J call TRBJ1-3; no clear D gene. The source is a woman younger than 45 in good health and CMV-seronegative. Sequenced: PBMCs. DNA of the CDR3: TGCGCCAGCAGCTTGTTGCAGCGAGACTCTGGAAACACCATATATTTT. This translates into CASSLLQRDSGNTIYF.